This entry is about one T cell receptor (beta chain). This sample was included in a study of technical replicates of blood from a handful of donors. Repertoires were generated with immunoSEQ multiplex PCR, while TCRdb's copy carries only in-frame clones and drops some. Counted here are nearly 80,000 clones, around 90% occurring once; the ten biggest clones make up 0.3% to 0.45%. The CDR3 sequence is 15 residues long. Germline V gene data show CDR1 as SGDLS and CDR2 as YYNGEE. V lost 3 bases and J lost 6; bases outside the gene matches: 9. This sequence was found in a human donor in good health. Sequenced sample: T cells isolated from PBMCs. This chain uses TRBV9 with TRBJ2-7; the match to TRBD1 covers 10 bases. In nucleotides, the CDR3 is TGTGCCAGCAGCGGAAACCGGGACAGGGGTGCCGAGCAGTACTTC. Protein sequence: CASSGNRDRGAEQYF.